This TCR beta chain came from a study of cytomegalovirus exposure and HLA in healthy donors. Study as a whole: From HLA-typed donors, an early data release held 70 million to 100 million unique TCRs.

Healthy bone marrow donors made up the donor group. Primers: 60 Vbeta forward and 13 Jbeta reverse. The protocol was immunoSEQ multiplex PCR, while the TCRdb copy is restricted to in-frame clones and leaves out a portion. This sample's clone table lists about 200,000 clones. V shed 2 bases, J shed 0 bases, and the junction held 11 bases outside the gene matches. Per the germline V gene, CDR1 is MDHEN and CDR2 is SYDVKM. The CDR3 is 20 amino acids. Notes on the study in general: Reported results showed that the classifier diagnosed cytomegalovirus status with high specificity and sensitivity. Three CMV-associated chains proved CMV antigen-specific in vitro.

Remarks on this clone: As yet, its antigen is unknown.

The genes are TRBV28 and TRBJ2-6, with TRBD2 matching over 9 bases. Material: PBMCs. The receptor was derived from a girl aged 2 to 10 in good health and CMV-seropositive. CDR3 residues: CASSLPGGAGGISGANVLTF. Here the CDR3 DNA reads TGTGCCAGCAGTTTACCGGGGGGTGCGGGAGGGATCTCTGGGGCCAACGTCCTGACTTTC.